This T cell receptor (beta chain) was sequenced for a study of blood T cell repertoires in COVID-19. Study-level background: Resolution of symptoms, clearance, or two negative PCRs was present in recovered Cohort 3 donors.

This CDR3 contains 14 residues. Some clones are missing from TCRdb's copy, which holds only in-frame ones; the method was immunoSEQ multiplex PCR. The sample has approximately 140,000 clones; over 75% are singletons. The sequenced sample was PBMCs or T cells enriched from blood (not recorded which). The rearrangement uses TRBV21-1 and TRBJ2-1; TRBD2, the table's D call, lacks a check against the DNA. TRBV21-1 is flagged as a pseudogene. This clonotype originated in a man in his fifties or sixties in a cohort exposed to, infected with or recovered from COVID-19 (not recorded which). CDR3 sequence (DNA): TGTGCCAGCAGCAAGGGGGGGCTCCACAATGAGCAGTTCTTC. Its protein is CASSKGGLHNEQFF.